The clone carrying this T cell receptor beta chain was found once. Its cognate antigen is unknown. Using its own MiXCR run on the reads, TCRdb lists one record per CDR3 protein. This table holds more than 300,000 distinct CDR3 sequences, about 35% found once. The record originates from a study of T cell repertoires in cytomegalovirus infection. This CDR3 comprises 14 residues. Trimming took 7 bases from V and 6 from J, leaving 15 bases between them. Germline CDR1 is LNHDA and CDR2 is SQIVND (reference sequence). The receptor comes from a human donor in good health (CMV status not recorded). Some clones in this sample may be carry-over from other donors' samples. This chain connects TRBV19 to TRBJ1-4, with a weak D call TRBD1 (5 bases). The source material was cultured PBMCs, sampled from culture after CMV antigen stimulation. This CDR3 is CASKSSGRDEKLFF. The CDR3 nucleotides read TGTGCCAGTAAAAGTTCAGGGCGAGATGAAAAACTGTTTTTT.